Below are 30 T cell receptor beta chains sequenced from a single sample in a study of blood T cell repertoires in COVID-19. Repertoires were generated with immunoSEQ multiplex PCR, while TCRdb's copy carries only in-frame clones and drops some. The top ten clones hold 1.5% to 1.9% of a sample with about 120,000 clones, around 90% of them seen once. Source material: peripheral blood. Source of these receptors: a human donor in a cohort sampled during active COVID-19.

The V gene is TRBV7-9, the J gene TRBJ2-2; possible D gene TRBD1, 5 bases. This CDR3 is built from 16 residues. Looked up from germline, CDR1 is SEHNR and CDR2 is FQNEAQ (reference sequence). Deletions cut 0 bases from V and 2 bases from J, with 10 bases between. The CDR3 reads CASSLAIRGNTGELFF. The CDR3 DNA reads as TGTGCCAGCAGCTTAGCGATAAGGGGTAACACCGGGGAGCTGTTTTTT. The variable domain in full, with the rest retrieved from reference TRBV7-9 and TRBJ2-2, is DTGVSQNPRHKITKRGQNVTFRCDPISEHNRLYWYRQTLGQGPEFLTYFQNEAQLEKSRLLSDRFSAERPKGSFSTLEIQRTEQGDSAMYLCASSLAIRGNTGELFFGEGSRLTVL.

This clone was seen ten or more times. The chain links TRBV14 to TRBJ1-2; tentative D call: TRBD1 (5 bases). The CDR3 consists of 14 residues. V lost 4 bases and J 4 bases, leaving 13 bases between the germline ends. Looked up from germline, CDR1 is SGHDN and CDR2 is FVKESK. The CDR3 here is CASSLSRRGYGYTF. CDR3 coding DNA: TGTGCCAGCAGCCTCTCCCGGAGGGGCTATGGCTACACCTTC.

V is TRBV5-1 and J is TRBJ1-4, with 7 nucleotides matching TRBD1. Germline V gene lookup returns CDR1 SGHRS and CDR2 YFSETQ. This CDR3 comprises 14 residues. Trimming cost V 0 bases and J 7 bases; bases outside gene matches: 3. The CDR3 protein is CASSLAGTAEKLFF. CDR3 coding DNA: TGCGCCAGCAGCTTGGCGGGGACAGCTGAAAAACTGTTTTTT.

The chain recombines TRBV29-1 with TRBJ1-1; D remains unclear. V was clipped by 7 bases and J by 6 bases, with 21 bases between them. This CDR3 has 14 residues. The germline gives CDR1 SQVTM, CDR2 ANQGSEA. The CDR3 loop is CSASPFTGSPEAFF. CDR3 bases: TGCAGCGCCAGCCCCTTCACGGGATCACCTGAAGCTTTCTTT.

The chain carries TRBV10-3 and TRBJ2-1; 9 bases are a match to TRBD2. Unmatched junction bases numbered 4, after V lost 4 bases and J lost 3 bases. Germline V gene data show CDR1 as ENHRY and CDR2 as SYGVKD. This CDR3 has 15 amino acids. The CDR3 reads CAISVGGRGYNEQFF. In DNA form, the CDR3 reads TGTGCCATCAGTGTTGGCGGGAGGGGCTACAATGAGCAGTTCTTC.

The chain combines TRBV5-6 with TRBJ1-1; D is ambiguous. In germline, CDR1 is SGHDT, CDR2 YYEEEE. This CDR3 comprises 14 residues. Deletions cut 4 bases from V and 4 bases from J, with 14 bases between. DNA of the CDR3: TGTGCCAGCAGCCCTGACACCTTCGCCACTGAAGCTTTCTTT. Its translation: CASSPDTFATEAFF.

V usage is TRBV2 and J usage is TRBJ2-7; tentatively, D is TRBD1 (5 bases). The V end was cut by 6 bases, the J end by 5 bases, with 14 bases between. CDR1 and CDR2 (germline): SNHLY, FYNNEI. This CDR3 has 13 amino acids. CDR3 DNA: TGTGCCAGCAGAGAGACAGATTACCACGAGCAGTACTTC. Translated: CASRETDYHEQYF. Supplemented by reference TRBV2 and TRBJ2-7, the full variable domain reads EPEVTQTPSHQVTQMGQEVILRCVPISNHLYFYWYRQILGQKVEFLVSFYNNEISEKSEIFDDQFSVERPDGSNFTLKIRSTKLEDSAMYFCASRETDYHEQYFGPGTRLTVT.

This sequence joins TRBV13 and TRBJ2-3, with D possibly being TRBD1 (6 bases). V was pared by 3 bases and J by 2 bases, with 15 bases between. This CDR3 contains 16 residues. Germline-derived CDR1 and CDR2 are PRHDT and FYEKMQ (reference sequence). DNA of the CDR3: TGTGCCAGCAGCTTCACACCCGGGACAAACACAGATACGCAGTATTTT. Translated, it gives CASSFTPGTNTDTQYF.

The chain recombines TRBV28 with TRBJ2-2; 8 nucleotides align to TRBD1. The CDR3 consists of 14 residues. V shed 8 bases and J 0 bases; nucleotides not matched to a gene: 2. The germline V gene has CDR1 MDHEN and CDR2 SYDVKM. The CDR3 spells CASGTGPNTGELFF. The CDR3 DNA reads TGTGCCAGCGGGACAGGCCCGAACACCGGGGAGCTGTTTTTT.

Remarks on this clone: Other DNA sequences in the same sample also yield this CDR3. This chain connects TRBV28 to TRBJ1-5; perhaps TRBD1 as D (5 bases). CDR1 MDHEN and CDR2 SYDVKM come from the germline V gene. CDR3 length: 15 residues. V lost 2 bases to trimming and J lost 0 bases, with 8 bases between them. The DNA for the CDR3 is TGTGCCAGCAGTTTAGGGGGGTATAGCAATCAGCCCCAGCATTTT. It codes for CASSLGGYSNQPQHF.

This rearrangement joins TRBV3-1 (or the pseudogene TRBV3-2) to TRBJ2-3; 13 bases align to TRBD2. The germline gives CDR1 LGHDT, CDR2 YNNKEL (reference sequence). With V trimmed by 4 bases and J by 8 bases, 6 bases remained unmatched. The length of the CDR3 is 15 residues. The chain's CDR3 is CASSPGLAGAGTQYF. For the CDR3, the DNA is TGTGCCAGCAGCCCTGGACTAGCGGGAGCAGGTACGCAGTATTTT.

The chain employs TRBV2 and TRBJ1-2; 8 bases fit TRBD1. The V segment lost 4 bases and the J segment 5 bases; nucleotides outside the gene matches: 3. This CDR3 comprises 13 residues. The germline CDR1 and CDR2 sequences are SNHLY and FYNNEI. DNA of the CDR3: TGTGCCAGCAGTGGGGACAGGAATTATGGCTACACCTTC. It is translated as CASSGDRNYGYTF. Together with reference TRBV2 and TRBJ1-2, the CDR3 gives the full variable domain: EPEVTQTPSHQVTQMGQEVILRCVPISNHLYFYWYRQILGQKVEFLVSFYNNEISEKSEIFDDQFSVERPDGSNFTLKIRSTKLEDSAMYFCASSGDRNYGYTFGSGTRLTVV.

This chain uses TRBV4-2 with TRBJ2-5; D is possibly TRBD2 (6 bases). This CDR3 has 14 residues. The V gene lost 2 bases and the J gene lost 5 bases, with 12 bases spanning the gap. CDR1 LGHNA and CDR2 YNFKEQ come from the germline V gene. The CDR3 DNA reads TGTGCCAGCAGCCAAACTAGCAAGGGGGAGACCCAGTACTTC. Protein: CASSQTSKGETQYF.

This clone came up once. The chain links TRBV6-6 to TRBJ2-3, with 7 bases identical to TRBD1. Per the germline V gene, CDR1 is MNHNY and CDR2 is SVGAGI (reference sequence). The CDR3 extends over 14 amino acids. The ends lost 6 bases at V and 2 bases at J; junction bases unmatched: 5. CDR3 in amino acids: CASRQQGYTDTQYF. CDR3 nucleotides: TGTGCCAGCAGGCAACAGGGGTACACAGATACGCAGTATTTT.

The sample holds a few counts of this clone. The chain carries TRBV10-1 and TRBJ1-5; D not certain. The V and J ends lost 6 bases and 10 bases respectively, with 13 bases between them. Germline V gene sequence: CDR1 WNHNN, CDR2 SYGVQD (reference sequence). The CDR3 is made up of 12 amino acids. CDR3: CASSQATQPQHF. The CDR3 nucleotides are TGCGCCAGCAGCCAGGCGACGCAACCCCAGCATTTT.

The rearrangement joins TRBV14 to TRBJ2-3; a weak D match, TRBD2 (5 bases). The CDR3 has 17 residues. The V and J ends lost 8 bases and 0 bases respectively, with 21 bases between them. Germline V gene lookup returns CDR1 SGHDN and CDR2 FVKESK. The CDR3 here is CASCARLEGGSTDTQYF. The DNA of the CDR3 is TGTGCCAGCTGCGCTCGACTTGAGGGCGGGAGCACAGATACGCAGTATTTT.

The J gene is TRBJ1-1, the V gene TRBV28; D gene unclear. CDR3 length: 11 residues. The V end was cut by 6 bases, the J end by 1 base, with 3 bases between. Germline values: CDR1 MDHEN, CDR2 SYDVKM. The CDR3 nucleotides read TGTGCCAGCAGCTGGAACACTGAAGCTTTCTTT. Protein sequence: CASSWNTEAFF.

The genes are TRBV10-2 and TRBJ1-2; D remains unclear. The CDR3 sequence is 14 residues long. Germline assignment: CDR1 WSHSY and CDR2 SAAADI. Trimming stripped 3 bases from V and 14 bases from J, with 22 bases between. In DNA, the CDR3 is TGCGCCAGCAGTGATACTTCAAACCGAGAATCTAGGACCTTC. It yields the protein CASSDTSNRESRTF.

The chain combines TRBV11-2 with TRBJ1-6, with D perhaps matching TRBD1 (5 bases). V lost 0 bases and J 7 bases, leaving 10 bases between the germline ends. CDR3 length equals 15 residues. Per germline, CDR1 SGHAT and CDR2 FQNNGV. CDR3 amino acids: CASSLEGGANSPLHF. The CDR3 nucleotides are TGTGCCAGCAGCTTAGAAGGAGGGGCGAATTCACCCCTCCACTTT.

This rearrangement joins TRBV5-1 to TRBJ2-1, with unresolved D. The CDR3 has 12 amino acids. Trimming removed 4 bases from V and 3 bases from J, with 5 bases in between. From germline, CDR1 is SGHRS and CDR2 YFSETQ. DNA of the CDR3: TGCGCCAGCAGCGCGGTCTACAATGAGCAGTTCTTC. This gives the protein CASSAVYNEQFF.

This chain connects TRBV6-4 to TRBJ2-3, with 7 bases that match TRBD1. V shed 4 bases and J 0 bases; nucleotides not matched to a gene: 1. Germline V gene lookup returns CDR1 MRHNA and CDR2 SNTAGT. The CDR3 is 14 amino acids. CDR3 in amino acids: CASSAGQSTDTQYF. CDR3 in DNA: TGTGCCAGCAGTGCGGGACAGAGCACAGATACGCAGTATTTT.

This clone was recorded only once. The rearrangement links TRBV13 to TRBJ1-1; weak D call: TRBD1 (6 bases). This CDR3 is 14 amino acids long. The germline V gene encodes CDR1 PRHDT and CDR2 FYEKMQ (reference sequence). The germline V and J ends were trimmed by 2 bases and 6 bases, with 13 bases remaining between them. The CDR3 sequence: CASSLFQGLAEAFF. In nucleotides, the CDR3 is TGTGCCAGCAGCTTATTCCAGGGGTTGGCTGAAGCTTTCTTT.

The chain recombines TRBV6-6 with TRBJ1-1; 12 nucleotides line up with TRBD1. CDR3 length equals 15 residues. CDR1 is MNHNY, CDR2 SVGAGI, per germline (reference sequence). J was trimmed by 3 bases and V by 7 bases; bases with no gene match: 6. This CDR3 reads CASNPGQGAYTEAFF. DNA of the CDR3: TGTGCCAGCAACCCGGGACAGGGGGCTTACACTGAAGCTTTCTTT.

The chain uses TRBV7-6 and TRBJ2-7, with a possible D match to TRBD1 (5 bases). The CDR3 totals 15 residues. V lost 1 base and J lost 5, with 15 bases in between. The germline V gene encodes CDR1 SGHVS and CDR2 FNYEAQ. The CDR3 nucleotides are TGTGCCAGCAGCTTAGAACCAGGGCGCCTGGACGAGCAGTACTTC. It translates to CASSLEPGRLDEQYF.

This clone appeared a single time. V usage is TRBV6-1 and J usage is TRBJ1-2; D gene unclear. CDR3 length: 13 residues. Trimming removed 2 bases at V and 2 bases at J, with 6 bases between. Germline V gene sequence: CDR1 MNHNS, CDR2 SASEGT. The CDR3 DNA reads TGTGCCAGCAGTGAAAGCGGAAACTATGGCTACACCTTC. Protein: CASSESGNYGYTF.

V and J are TRBV27 and TRBJ2-3, with 8 positions matching TRBD2. J was trimmed by 0 bases and V by 0 bases; bases with no gene match: 8. Germline assignment: CDR1 MNHEY and CDR2 SMNVEV (reference sequence). This CDR3 is 18 amino acids long. The CDR3 sequence: CASSLSGSGGPSTDTQYF. The CDR3 nucleotides are TGTGCCAGCAGTTTATCTGGGAGCGGGGGCCCTAGCACAGATACGCAGTATTTT.

The chain combines TRBV5-1 with TRBJ2-5; 8 bases agree with TRBD2. The CDR3 is 15 residues long. The trim removed 3 bases at V and 3 bases at J, leaving 7 bases unmatched. Germline-derived CDR1 and CDR2 are SGHRS and YFSETQ. The CDR3 here is CASSSRGAQEETQYF. The CDR3 coding sequence is TGCGCCAGCAGCTCGCGGGGGGCGCAGGAAGAGACCCAGTACTTC.

The genes are TRBV6-5 and TRBJ1-1; TRBD1 agrees at 7 bases. Germline V CDR1 and CDR2: MNHEY, SVGAGI. With V trimmed by 7 bases and J by 2 bases, 10 bases remained unmatched. The CDR3 extends over 15 amino acids. CDR3 nucleotides: TGTGCCAGCACCCTTGACAGGGCCCTAAACACTGAAGCTTTCTTT. This gives the protein CASTLDRALNTEAFF.

The chain is built from TRBV6-1 and TRBJ1-1; D ambiguous. The V gene's germline CDR1 is MNHNS and CDR2 SASEGT. The CDR3 loop spans 14 amino acids. The ends were cut back, 2 bases at V and 2 bases at J, with 9 bases in the middle. CDR3 coding DNA: TGTGCCAGCAGTGAACGCGCGGATAACACTGAAGCTTTCTTT. Its protein product is CASSERADNTEAFF.

V and J are TRBV11-2 and TRBJ2-1; weak D call: TRBD2 (6 bases). This CDR3 spans 13 amino acids. The germline V gene has CDR1 SGHAT and CDR2 FQNNGV. Trimming took 6 bases from V and 2 from J, leaving 8 bases between them. The CDR3 bases are TGTGCCAGCAGGGGACTCCCCTACAATGAGCAGTTCTTC. This encodes CASRGLPYNEQFF.